The present T cell receptor (beta chain) was sequenced within a study of regulatory T cells in long-lasting Graves disease. Sample time point: persistent/refractory GD, antithyroid drugs over 5 years with positive TRAb. The TCR library used RNA extracted from PBMCs. This CDR3 is built from 14 residues. Germline CDR1 and CDR2: SGHRS and YFSETQ. V shed 0 bases and J shed 7 bases, with 13 bases lying between them. The authors built TCR beta libraries using iRepertoire HTBI primers and Arm-PCR of CDR3 regions. Each CDR3 protein is one row after TCRdb ran MiXCR on the multiplex PCR reads. The table has 700,000 or so distinct CDR3 sequences, 25% to 30% seen once; the top ten hold roughly 46%. Notes on the study in general: Having only a small sample size may have limited accuracy.

Notes on this clonotype: What it binds is unknown.

The chain employs TRBV5-1 and TRBJ1-2; D not resolved. The origin of this receptor is a female donor with Graves disease. This specimen consisted of peripheral blood mononuclear cells (PBMCs), obtained when the disease was refractory, from a patient treated with antithyroid drugs. Written as DNA, the CDR3 is TGCGCCAGCAGCTTGGAGTTGGAGGGAGGTGGCTACACCTTC. Translated: CASSLELEGGGYTF.